The 25 T cell receptor beta chains below all came from one sample that was sequenced in a study of T cell changes during pregnancy in multiple sclerosis. Generated by immunoSEQ multiplex PCR, the TCRdb table keeps only in-frame clones and is missing some. Among more than 45,000 clones listed, almost 95% were seen once. This specimen consisted of CD4+ T cells from peripheral blood mononuclear cells, obtained in the second trimester of pregnancy. The receptors stem from a female donor in good health, enrolled as a control in a pregnancy study.

The genes are TRBV9 and TRBJ1-5; 9 bases line up with TRBD1. In germline, CDR1 is SGDLS, CDR2 YYNGEE. The CDR3 covers 16 residues. J was trimmed by 5 bases and V by 9 bases; bases with no gene match: 15. The chain's CDR3 is CAILDHDRGDYQPQHF. For the CDR3, the DNA is TGTGCCATCCTCGACCATGACAGGGGGGATTATCAGCCCCAGCATTTT.

The rearrangement links TRBV18 to TRBJ2-1, with 10 positions matching TRBD2. Per germline, CDR1 KGHSH and CDR2 LQKENI. The CDR3 length is 16 residues. The junction had 16 bases not matched to a gene; V was cut back by 2 bases and J by 15 bases. The CDR3 nucleotides are TGTGCCAGCTCACCAGCCTCCCTAGCGGGGGACATCTGGGGGTTCTTC. Amino acid sequence: CASSPASLAGDIWGFF.

The chain joins TRBV5-6 to TRBJ1-1, with D tentatively TRBD1 (5 bases). Germline-derived CDR1 and CDR2 are SGHDT and YYEEEE. Deletions cut 0 bases from V and 4 bases from J, with 10 bases between. This CDR3 is built from 14 residues. The CDR3 sequence: CASSLEGLGTEAFF. CDR3 sequence (DNA): TGTGCCAGCAGCTTGGAGGGGCTCGGCACTGAAGCTTTCTTT.

The chain couples TRBV9 to TRBJ2-1, with TRBD2 matching over 14 bases. Germline V gene sequence: CDR1 SGDLS, CDR2 YYNGEE. CDR3 size: 15 residues. V shed 4 bases and J 9 bases; nucleotides not matched to a gene: 6. The CDR3 is CASSLSGTSGGEQFF. DNA for the CDR3: TGTGCCAGCAGCTTATCCGGGACTAGCGGGGGTGAGCAGTTCTTC.

The chain carries TRBV28 and TRBJ2-1; 11 positions match TRBD2. The CDR3 length is 13 residues. V was pared by 5 bases and J by 8 bases, with 2 bases of the junction left unmatched. Per the germline V gene, CDR1 is MDHEN and CDR2 is SYDVKM. CDR3 DNA: TGTGCCAGCAGTACGGGACTAGCGGATGAGCAGTTCTTC. Its translation: CASSTGLADEQFF.

The rearrangement links TRBV19 to TRBJ1-1; D is unclear. Per the germline V gene, CDR1 is LNHDA and CDR2 is SQIVND (reference sequence). CDR3 length: 14 amino acids. Trimming cost V 6 bases and J 0 bases, with 11 bases left between them. The CDR3 nucleotides are TGTGCCAGTAGATGGAGGGAGTTGAACACTGAAGCTTTCTTT. Its translation is CASRWRELNTEAFF.

The chain employs TRBV5-3 and TRBJ2-1, with D possibly matching TRBD2 (5 bases). TRBV5-3 is labeled an ORF, and its function is uncertain. This CDR3 comprises 17 residues. The V end lost 3 bases, the J end lost 1 base, and 17 bases lay between the germline ends. The CDR3 sequence: CARSCVLSGTSYNEQFF. The CDR3 bases are TGTGCCAGAAGCTGTGTCTTATCGGGAACGTCCTACAATGAGCAGTTCTTC.

This chain uses TRBV5-6 with TRBJ2-2; D might be TRBD2 (6 bases). This CDR3 comprises 15 residues. Trimming left V 2 bases short and J 0 bases short, with 8 bases between. Germline V gives CDR1 SGHDT, CDR2 YYEEEE. The CDR3 loop is CASSFGGTNTGELFF. The DNA for the CDR3 is TGTGCCAGCAGCTTTGGAGGGACGAACACCGGGGAGCTGTTTTTT.

The chain couples TRBV6-1 to TRBJ2-2; 9 nucleotides agree with TRBD1. CDR1 and CDR2 from the germline V gene are MNHNS and SASEGT. The CDR3 consists of 13 residues. V lost 4 bases to trimming and J lost 9 bases; unmatched junction nucleotides: 3. CDR3 residues: CASSVDRGWELFF. In DNA form, the CDR3 reads TGTGCCAGCAGTGTAGACAGGGGGTGGGAGCTGTTTTTT.

The rearrangement links TRBV9 to TRBJ1-5; a weak D match, TRBD1 (6 bases). CDR1 SGDLS and CDR2 YYNGEE come from the germline V gene. This CDR3 spans 15 amino acids. Trimming shortened V by 4 bases and J by 3 bases, and 14 bases separated the two germline ends. The DNA of the CDR3 is TGTGCCAGCAGCCCCACAGGGAGTCCCAATCAGCCCCAGCATTTT. Encoded protein: CASSPTGSPNQPQHF.

CDR3 coding DNA: TGTGCCAGCAGCCTAACAGGGATCGATGAGCAGTTCTTC. Translation gives CASSLTGIDEQFF. This rearrangement joins TRBV6-5 to TRBJ2-1; D possibly corresponds to TRBD1 (6 bases). The CDR3 sequence is 13 residues long. Germline lookup yields CDR1 MNHEY and CDR2 SVGAGI. Trimming stripped 6 bases from V and 8 bases from J, with 14 bases between.

J is TRBJ2-5 and V is TRBV15; 10 bases are a match to TRBD2. Germline assignment: CDR1 LNHNV and CDR2 YYDKDF (reference sequence). This CDR3 has 16 residues. After removal of 3 bases from V and 3 bases from J, the junction contained 7 bases not matched to a gene. The CDR3 DNA is TGTGCCACCAGCAGGTCAGCGGGGGGGTTCGAAGAGACCCAGTACTTC. As protein: CATSRSAGGFEETQYF.

V usage is TRBV4-1 and J usage is TRBJ1-2, with D unclear. Trimming stripped 4 bases from V and 1 base from J, with 13 bases between. This CDR3 is built from 15 residues. Germline V lookup: CDR1 MGHRA, CDR2 YSYEKL. This CDR3 is CASSRAGQDNYGYTF. In nucleotides, the CDR3 is TGCGCCAGCAGCCGTGCTGGGCAGGATAACTATGGCTACACCTTC.

The V gene is TRBV5-8, the J gene TRBJ2-3; possible D gene TRBD1, 6 bases. Germline V CDR1 and CDR2: SGHTS, YDEGEE. Trimming stripped 7 bases from V and 1 base from J, with 16 bases between. CDR3 length: 15 amino acids. The CDR3 here is CASSGRTVRTDTQYF. The CDR3 region has the DNA TGTGCCAGCTCAGGCCGGACAGTCCGCACAGATACGCAGTATTTT.

This clone showed up just once. The chain joins TRBV28 to TRBJ2-7; D is perhaps TRBD1 (6 bases). The CDR3 totals 15 residues. Germline values: CDR1 MDHEN, CDR2 SYDVKM. The V and J ends lost 5 bases and 4 bases respectively, with 18 bases between them. CDR3 sequence reads: CASSLTSDRIYEQYF. In DNA form, the CDR3 reads TGTGCCAGCAGTCTTACGTCGGACAGAATATACGAGCAGTACTTC.

For the CDR3, the DNA is TGTGCCAGCAGCCTGGGACTAGCGGAGACCCAGTACTTC. It translates to CASSLGLAETQYF. The chain recombines TRBV7-8 with TRBJ2-5; 10 bases are shared with TRBD2. This CDR3 comprises 13 residues. V shed 5 bases and J 5 bases; nucleotides not matched to a gene: 2. Germline V gene sequence: CDR1 SGHVS, CDR2 FQNEAQ.

The V call is TRBV7-9, the J call TRBJ2-7, with D perhaps TRBD2 (5 bases). The V gene's germline CDR1 is SEHNR and CDR2 FQNEAQ (reference sequence). Trimming took off 6 bases at V and 4 bases at J, with 10 bases between the two ends. The length of the CDR3 is 12 residues. This CDR3 reads CASSTRGYEQYF. In DNA form, the CDR3 reads TGTGCCAGCAGTACCCGGGGATACGAGCAGTACTTC.

This chain joins TRBV19 and TRBJ2-7; 7 bases agree with TRBD2. Germline V gives CDR1 LNHDA, CDR2 SQIVND (reference sequence). J gave up 2 bases and V 3 bases, and 10 bases lay outside the gene matches. The CDR3 sequence is 16 residues long. The CDR3 DNA follows: TGTGCCAGTAGTATTCAGGAGGCTAGCGGTCCCTACGAGCAGTACTTC. Its translation is CASSIQEASGPYEQYF. The variable domain in full, with the rest retrieved from reference TRBV19 and TRBJ2-7, is DGGITQSPKYLFRKEGQNVTLSCEQNLNHDAMYWYRQDPGQGLRLIYYSQIVNDFQKGDIAEGYSVSREKKESFPLTVTSAQKNPTAFYLCASSIQEASGPYEQYFGPGTRLTVT.

This clone was detected only once. The chain couples TRBV15 to TRBJ2-3; the D is unclear. Trimming cost V 0 bases and J 5 bases, with 3 bases left between them. The CDR3 is 12 amino acids. The germline gives CDR1 LNHNV, CDR2 YYDKDF (reference sequence). The CDR3 DNA reads TGTGCCACCAGCAGAGATCAAGATACGCAGTATTTT. Translation gives CATSRDQDTQYF.

The V gene is TRBV10-3, the J gene TRBJ1-1, with D perhaps TRBD1 (6 bases). CDR1 is ENHRY and CDR2 is SYGVKD in the germline V gene. The CDR3 has 14 residues. With 3 bases removed from V and 6 bases from J, the gap between germline ends came to 14 bases. CDR3: CAISDRGARAEAFF. DNA for the CDR3: TGTGCCATCAGTGACCGGGGGGCGAGGGCTGAAGCTTTCTTT.

CDR3 protein: CASRAGLGEKLFF. CDR3 sequence (DNA): TGTGCCAGCAGGGCAGGGTTGGGGGAAAAACTGTTTTTT. The chain employs TRBV28 and TRBJ1-4; tentative D call: TRBD1 (5 bases). CDR1 and CDR2 from the germline V gene are MDHEN and SYDVKM. The CDR3 is made up of 13 amino acids. The V gene lost 6 bases and the J gene lost 8 bases, with 13 bases spanning the gap.

This chain uses TRBV4-1 with TRBJ1-6, with no clear D. Germline loops: CDR1 MGHRA, CDR2 YSYEKL. V was shortened by 2 bases and J by 7 bases, with 18 bases between the two germline ends. This CDR3 is 17 amino acids long. The CDR3 DNA follows: TGCGCCAGCAGCCAATCTCAAGTGGAAACACTAAATTCACCCCTCCACTTT. This encodes CASSQSQVETLNSPLHF.

This clone has a single count. This rearrangement joins TRBV6-1 to TRBJ2-7; 7 nucleotides align to TRBD1. From germline, CDR1 is MNHNS and CDR2 SASEGT. Germline trimming cut 5 bases from V and 5 bases from J; bases unmatched to any gene: 6. This CDR3 has 13 residues. The CDR3 nucleotides are TGTGCCAGCAGTCCCCAAGACAGGGACGAGCAGTACTTC. It yields the protein CASSPQDRDEQYF.

The rearrangement joins TRBV6-1 to TRBJ1-3; D is undetermined. Trimming removed 2 bases at V and 0 bases at J, with 11 bases between. The CDR3 spans 16 residues. The germline V gene encodes CDR1 MNHNS and CDR2 SASEGT. In nucleotides, the CDR3 is TGTGCCAGCAGTGAAACGGTCGGTGTCTCTGGAAACACCATATATTTT. Protein sequence: CASSETVGVSGNTIYF.

This clone was seen a single time. The rearrangement uses TRBV7-2 and TRBJ2-7, with 12 positions matching TRBD2. The CDR3 consists of 16 residues. Per the germline V gene, CDR1 is SGHTA and CDR2 is FQGNSA. The trim removed 6 bases at V and 1 base at J, leaving 7 bases unmatched. CDR3 coding DNA: TGTGCCAGCAGTTCCCCGGGACTAGCGGGTTCCTACGAGCAGTACTTC. This translates into CASSSPGLAGSYEQYF.